The present TCR beta chain was sequenced within a study of blood T cell repertoires in COVID-19. Study-level background: Samples representing acute and convalescent COVID-19 were sourced from the United States, Italy and Spain. T cells, B-cell-depleted T cells, or PBMCs provided the cDNA or gDNA that served as material.

CDR1 is MGHRA and CDR2 is YSYEKL in the germline V gene. V lost 4 bases and J lost 6, with 18 bases in between. The CDR3 runs 16 residues. Sequencing was performed with immunoSEQ multiplex PCR; in TCRdb, only in-frame clones are kept and a portion is missing. Among approximately 65,000 clones listed, 90% were seen once. The origin of this receptor is a woman in her late teens or twenties with acute or convalescent COVID-19. Sequencing was carried out using peripheral blood. The chain uses TRBV4-1 and TRBJ1-4; D might be TRBD1 (6 bases). The CDR3 nucleotides are TGCGCCAGCAGCCCCCAACAGGGAGCGTACTATGAAAAACTGTTTTTT. Protein sequence: CASSPQQGAYYEKLFF.